This T cell receptor (beta chain) was sequenced in a study of shared clonotypes between healthy human individuals. CDR3 length: 18 residues. The trim removed 0 bases at V and 5 bases at J, leaving 12 bases unmatched. Germline CDR1 LNHDA, CDR2 SQIVND (reference sequence). For unsorted samples, genomic DNA was extracted from about 95 million PBMCs. TCRdb's copy holds only in-frame clones and misses some; the assay was immunoSEQ multiplex PCR. The sample has about 490,000 clones; around 79% are singletons. This sequence originates from a woman between 40 and 50 years old in good health. Some clones in this sample may be carry-over from other donors' samples. Sequencing was done on a sample of PBMCs. The chain has TRBV19 and TRBJ1-5; TRBD1 matches at 8 bases. The CDR3 DNA sequence: TGTGCCAGTAGTATAGATCCCAGCAGGGGGCTAGTGGATCAGCCCCAGCATTTT. Amino acids: CASSIDPSRGLVDQPQHF.